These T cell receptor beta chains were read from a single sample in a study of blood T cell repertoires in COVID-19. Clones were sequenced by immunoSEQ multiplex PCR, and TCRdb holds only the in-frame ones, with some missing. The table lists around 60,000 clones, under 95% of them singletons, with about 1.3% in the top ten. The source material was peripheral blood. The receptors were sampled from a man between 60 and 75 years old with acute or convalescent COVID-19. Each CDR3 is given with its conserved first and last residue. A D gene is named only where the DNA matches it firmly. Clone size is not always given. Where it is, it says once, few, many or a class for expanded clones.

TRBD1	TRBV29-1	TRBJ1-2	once	CSVDKVDRGYGYTF	TGCAGCGTTGATAAGGTGGACAGGGGCTATGGCTACACCTTC
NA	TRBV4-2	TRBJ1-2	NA	CASRQDDKIGFYGYTF	TGTGCCAGCAGACAGGATGACAAAATAGGGTTCTATGGCTACACCTTC
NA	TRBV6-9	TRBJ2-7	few	CASSYSTPRGYEQYF	TGTGCCAGCAGTTATTCAACGCCCAGAGGCTACGAGCAGTACTTC
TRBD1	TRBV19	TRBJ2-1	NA	CASSTEGTGYNEQFF	TGTGCCAGTAGTACGGAAGGGACAGGGTACAATGAGCAGTTCTTC
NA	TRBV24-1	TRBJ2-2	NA	CATGRSGELFF	TGTGCCACCGGGAGGTCCGGGGAGCTGTTTTTT
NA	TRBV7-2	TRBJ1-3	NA	CASSSARGIQGPGGNTIYF	TGTGCCAGCAGCTCCGCCCGCGGGATTCAGGGTCCGGGAGGAAACACCATATATTTT
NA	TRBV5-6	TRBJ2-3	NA	CASSSRSGLGTDTQYF	TGTGCCAGCAGCTCCCGGTCGGGTCTTGGCACAGATACGCAGTATTTT
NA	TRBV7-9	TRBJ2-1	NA	CASSGRLEPYNEQFF	TGTGCCAGCAGCGGTCGGCTAGAACCCTACAATGAGCAGTTCTTC
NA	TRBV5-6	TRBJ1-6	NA	CASSLFIRQENSPLHF	TGTGCCAGCAGCTTGTTTATCAGACAGGAGAATTCACCCCTCCACTTT
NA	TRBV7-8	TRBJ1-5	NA	CASSLGGDQPQHF	TGTGCCAGCAGCTTGGGGGGGGATCAGCCCCAGCATTTT
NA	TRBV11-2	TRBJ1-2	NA	CASSLRTADVNGYTF	TGTGCCAGCAGCTTGAGGACTGCGGACGTGAATGGCTACACCTTC
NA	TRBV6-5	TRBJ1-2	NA	CASSLTRRDGYTF	TGTGCCAGCAGTTTGACCCGCCGGGATGGCTACACCTTC
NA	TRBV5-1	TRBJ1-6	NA	CASTLGTSINSPLHF	TGCGCCAGCACCTTGGGTACATCCATTAATTCACCCCTCCACTTT
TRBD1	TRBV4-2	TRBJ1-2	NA	CASSRGTGDYGYTF	TGTGCCAGCAGCCGAGGGACAGGGGACTATGGCTACACCTTC
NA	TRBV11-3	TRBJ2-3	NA	CASSLRTGGPDTQYF	TGTGCCAGCAGCCTTCGTACGGGTGGCCCAGATACGCAGTATTTT
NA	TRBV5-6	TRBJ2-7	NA	CASSLVSIYEQYF	TGTGCCAGCAGCTTGGTTTCCATCTACGAGCAGTACTTC
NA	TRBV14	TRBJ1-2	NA	CASSEQKAGGMGYTF	TGTGCCAGCAGCGAGCAAAAGGCGGGGGGCATGGGCTACACCTTC
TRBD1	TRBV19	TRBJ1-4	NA	CASSGQDISNEKLFF	TGTGCCAGCTCCGGACAGGACATCTCGAATGAAAAACTGTTTTTT
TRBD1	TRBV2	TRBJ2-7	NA	CASSESPPDRGYEQYF	TGTGCCAGCAGTGAAAGTCCCCCGGACAGGGGTTACGAGCAGTACTTC
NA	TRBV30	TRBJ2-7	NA	CAWSPDRYYEQYF	TGTGCCTGGAGCCCAGACAGATACTACGAGCAGTACTTC
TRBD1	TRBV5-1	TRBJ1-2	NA	CASGEGQGRGYTF	TGCGCCAGCGGTGAAGGACAGGGTAGAGGCTACACCTTC
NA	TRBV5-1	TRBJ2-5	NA	CASSRFEETQYF	TGCGCCAGCAGCCGGTTTGAAGAGACCCAGTACTTC
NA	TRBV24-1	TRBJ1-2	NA	CATSDPVHYGYTF	TGTGCCACCAGTGATCCGGTTCACTATGGCTACACCTTC
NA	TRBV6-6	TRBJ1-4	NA	CASSPFVGRRNEKLFF	TGTGCCAGCAGCCCATTCGTCGGCCGCAGGAATGAAAAACTGTTTTTT
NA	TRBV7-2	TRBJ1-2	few	CASSLASAGYYGYTF	TGTGCCAGCAGCTTAGCGTCTGCAGGGTACTATGGCTACACCTTC
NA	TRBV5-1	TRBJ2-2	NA	CASSFTGNTGELFF	TGCGCCAGCAGCTTTACGGGGAACACCGGGGAGCTGTTTTTT
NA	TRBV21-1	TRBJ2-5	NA	CASFGGRRGKMTQYF	TGTGCCAGCTTTGGGGGCCGGAGAGGCAAGATGACCCAGTACTTC
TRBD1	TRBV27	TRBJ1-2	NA	CASSRSGTGTIGGYTF	TGTGCCAGCAGTCGATCCGGGACAGGGACGATCGGCGGCTACACCTTC
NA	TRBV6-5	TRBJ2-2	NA	CASSYSFTGGELFF	TGTGCCAGCAGTTACTCTTTTACGGGAGGGGAGCTGTTTTTT
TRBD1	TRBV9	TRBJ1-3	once	CASSVGGRDRVSGNTIYF	TGTGCCAGCAGCGTAGGGGGACGAGACAGGGTCTCTGGAAACACCATATATTTT
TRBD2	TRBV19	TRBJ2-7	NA	CASSTGLAGGNYEQYF	TGTGCCAGTAGTACCGGACTAGCGGGGGGCAACTACGAGCAGTACTTC
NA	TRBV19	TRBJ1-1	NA	CASSIQGGNTEAFF	TGTGCCAGTAGTATACAGGGCGGGAACACTGAAGCTTTCTTT
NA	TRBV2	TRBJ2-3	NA	CASSGTATDTQYF	TGTGCCAGCAGTGGGACAGCAACAGATACGCAGTATTTT
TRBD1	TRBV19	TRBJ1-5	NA	CASSNRDRTSNQPQHF	TGTGCCAGTAGTAACCGGGACAGGACCTCCAATCAGCCCCAGCATTTT
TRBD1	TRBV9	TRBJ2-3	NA	CASSVHNRDRGRDTQYF	TGTGCCAGCAGCGTACACAACCGGGACAGGGGGCGGGATACGCAGTATTTT
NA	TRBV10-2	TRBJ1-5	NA	CASSPRTFDQPQHF	TGCGCCAGCAGTCCCCGGACTTTTGATCAGCCCCAGCATTTT
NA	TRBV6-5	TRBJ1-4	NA	CASSYGQVYEKLFF	TGTGCCAGCAGTTATGGGCAGGTTTATGAAAAACTGTTTTTT
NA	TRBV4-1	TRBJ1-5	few	CASSQDIQGRDQPQHF	TGCGCCAGCAGCCAAGACATACAGGGAAGGGATCAGCCCCAGCATTTT
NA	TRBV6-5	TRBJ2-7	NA	CASSYGQQRSYEQYF	TGTGCCAGCAGTTACGGGCAGCAACGGTCCTACGAGCAGTACTTC
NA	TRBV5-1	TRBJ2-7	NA	CASSLGTGYEQYF	TGCGCCAGCAGCTTGGGTACAGGCTACGAGCAGTACTTC
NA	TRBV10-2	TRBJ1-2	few	CASRDSANYGYTF	TGCGCCAGCCGTGATTCGGCTAACTATGGCTACACCTTC
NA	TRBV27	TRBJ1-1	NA	CASSLRGGFMNTEAFF	TGTGCCAGCAGTTTACGTGGAGGTTTCATGAACACTGAAGCTTTCTTT